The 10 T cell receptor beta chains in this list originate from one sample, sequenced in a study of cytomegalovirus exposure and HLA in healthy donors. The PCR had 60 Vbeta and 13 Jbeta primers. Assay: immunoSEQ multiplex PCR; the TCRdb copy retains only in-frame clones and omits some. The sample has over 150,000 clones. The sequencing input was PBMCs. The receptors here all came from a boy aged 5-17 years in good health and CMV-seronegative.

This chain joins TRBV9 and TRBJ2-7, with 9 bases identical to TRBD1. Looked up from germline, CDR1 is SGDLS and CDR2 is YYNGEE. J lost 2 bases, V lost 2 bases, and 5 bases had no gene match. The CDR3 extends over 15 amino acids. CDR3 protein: CASSVSGQGPYEQYF. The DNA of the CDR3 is TGTGCCAGCAGCGTCTCGGGACAGGGCCCCTACGAGCAGTACTTC.

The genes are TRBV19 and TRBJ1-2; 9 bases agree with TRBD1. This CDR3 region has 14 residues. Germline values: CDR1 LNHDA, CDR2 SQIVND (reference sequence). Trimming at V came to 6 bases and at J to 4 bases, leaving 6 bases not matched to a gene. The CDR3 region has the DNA TGTGCCAGTAGCGACGACAGGGGGGGCTATGGCTACACCTTC. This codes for CASSDDRGGYGYTF.

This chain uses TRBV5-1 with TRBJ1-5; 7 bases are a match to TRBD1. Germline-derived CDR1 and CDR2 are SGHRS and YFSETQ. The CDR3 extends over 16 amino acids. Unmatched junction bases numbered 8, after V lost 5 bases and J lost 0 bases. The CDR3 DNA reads TGCGCCAGCAGTGTGGGGGACAGTCATAGCAATCAGCCCCAGCATTTT. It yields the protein CASSVGDSHSNQPQHF.

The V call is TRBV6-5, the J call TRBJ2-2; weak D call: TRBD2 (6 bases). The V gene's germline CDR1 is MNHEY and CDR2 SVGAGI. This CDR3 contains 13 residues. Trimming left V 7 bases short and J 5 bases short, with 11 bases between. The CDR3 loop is CASTTGETGELFF. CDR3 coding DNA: TGTGCCAGCACCACGGGGGAGACCGGGGAGCTGTTTTTT.

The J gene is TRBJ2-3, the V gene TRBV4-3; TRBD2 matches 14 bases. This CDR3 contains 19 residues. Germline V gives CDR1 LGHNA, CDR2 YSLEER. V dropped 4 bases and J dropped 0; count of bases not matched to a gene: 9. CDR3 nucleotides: TGCGCCAGCAGCCGCACGACTAGCGGGGGGGTATCTAGCACAGATACGCAGTATTTT. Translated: CASSRTTSGGVSSTDTQYF.

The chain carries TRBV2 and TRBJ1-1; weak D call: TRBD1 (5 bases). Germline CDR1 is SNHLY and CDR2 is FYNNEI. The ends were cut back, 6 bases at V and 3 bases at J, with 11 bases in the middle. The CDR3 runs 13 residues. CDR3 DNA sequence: TGTGCCAGCAGAAGGGAAGGGGACACTGAAGCTTTCTTT. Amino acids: CASRREGDTEAFF.

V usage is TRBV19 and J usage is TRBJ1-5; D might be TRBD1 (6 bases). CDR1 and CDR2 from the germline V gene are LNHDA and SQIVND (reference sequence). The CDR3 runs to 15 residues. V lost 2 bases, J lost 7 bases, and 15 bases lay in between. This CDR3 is CASSITPGVQQPQHF. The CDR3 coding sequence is TGTGCCAGTAGTATAACCCCAGGGGTACAACAGCCCCAGCATTTT.

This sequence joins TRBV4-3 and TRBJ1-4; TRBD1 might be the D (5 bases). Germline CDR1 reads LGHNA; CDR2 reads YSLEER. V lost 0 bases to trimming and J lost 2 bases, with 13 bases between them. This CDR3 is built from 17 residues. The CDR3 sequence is CASSQEPRGSTNEKLFF. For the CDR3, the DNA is TGCGCCAGCAGCCAAGAACCCCGGGGGAGTACTAATGAAAAACTGTTTTTT.

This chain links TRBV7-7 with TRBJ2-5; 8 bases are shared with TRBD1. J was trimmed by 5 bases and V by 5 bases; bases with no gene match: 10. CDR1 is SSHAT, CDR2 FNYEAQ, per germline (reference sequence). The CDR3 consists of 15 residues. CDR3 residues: CASSLGGQAAETQYF. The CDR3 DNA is TGTGCCAGCAGCCTAGGGGGACAGGCGGCGGAGACCCAGTACTTC.

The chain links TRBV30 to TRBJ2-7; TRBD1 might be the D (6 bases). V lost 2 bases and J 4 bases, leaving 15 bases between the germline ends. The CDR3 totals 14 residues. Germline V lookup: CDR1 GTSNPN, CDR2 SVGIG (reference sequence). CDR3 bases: TGTGCCTGGAGTCTCAGGGGCACTATATACGAGCAGTACTTC. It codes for CAWSLRGTIYEQYF.